Listed below are T cell receptor beta chains from one sample, sequenced in a study of regulatory T cells in long-lasting Graves disease. A single record per CDR3 protein comes from TCRdb applying MiXCR to the multiplex PCR reads. The sample shows 400,000 or so distinct CDR3 sequences, 23% of them seen only once. The source material was peripheral blood mononuclear cells (PBMCs), sampled when the disease was refractory, from a patient treated with antithyroid drugs. The receptors stem from a female donor with Graves disease. Both conserved end residues are part of each CDR3. A D gene is named only where the DNA matches it firmly.

.,14,TRBV7-9,TRBJ2-5,CASSLARNQETQYF
.,15,TRBV7-2,TRBJ1-3,CASSLGSAGGNTIYF
.,14,TRBV20-1,TRBJ2-5,CSALPLAGQETQYF
.,16,TRBV5-1,TRBJ1-1,CASSLGRAVRIDEAFF
TRBD2,16,TRBV7-2,TRBJ2-7,CASSWGLAGSSYEQYF
TRBD2,16,TRBV9,TRBJ2-7,CASSPIPSGRAYEQYF
.,14,TRBV28,TRBJ1-2,CASSLSFEGYGYTF
TRBD1,13,TRBV28,TRBJ1-2,CASRRQGTGGYTF
.,15,TRBV3-1,TRBJ2-1,CASSQDIGAYNEQFF
.,14,TRBV30,TRBJ1-6,CAWTPGGYNSPLHF
.,15,TRBV19,TRBJ1-1,CASSTERVSVTEAFF
.,13,TRBV30,TRBJ1-2,CAWSVGAGGGYTF
TRBD1,15,TRBV15,TRBJ2-1,CATTPTGQGANEQFF
TRBD2,14,TRBV19,TRBJ2-7,CASSLGAGDHEQYF
.,14,TRBV2,TRBJ1-4,CASRPIGLGEKLFF
TRBD2,16,TRBV13,TRBJ2-2,CASSVRLAGETGELFF
.,14,TRBV6-1,TRBJ1-2,CASNERGVGYGYTF
.,12,TRBV29-1,TRBJ1-1,CSVVETNTEAFF
.,15,TRBV9,TRBJ2-4,CASSAAGTPKNIQYF
.,14,TRBV5-6,TRBJ2-5,CASGLDGWVETQYF
.,14,TRBV12-3/TRBV12-4,TRBJ2-3,CASSPSFGTDTQYF
.,12,TRBV13,TRBJ2-5,CASGGIQETQYF
.,15,TRBV15,TRBJ1-3,CATSRDRAGGSTIYF
.,14,TRBV9,TRBJ2-7,CASSVGDTTYEQYF
.,14,TRBV20-1,TRBJ2-5,CSARDLYREETQYF
.,15,TRBV11-2,TRBJ1-1,CASSLMVQLNTEAFF
TRBD2,15,TRBV5-1,TRBJ2-7,CASSPPTSGLYEQYF
TRBD2,14,TRBV5-1,TRBJ2-7,CASQIAGEYNEQYF
TRBD1,14,TRBV19,TRBJ1-4,CASNSDRGPEKLFF
.,13,TRBV28,TRBJ2-7,CASSLSIHLEQYF
TRBD1,13,TRBV5-5,TRBJ2-7,CASSGRGDRVKYF
.,17,TRBV28,TRBJ2-1,CASSSDPGTVTYNEQFF
.,14,TRBV29-1,TRBJ1-4,CSVEDPREGEKLFF
TRBD1,13,TRBV29-1,TRBJ2-7,CSVVRQGVQEQYF
TRBD1,14,TRBV12-3/TRBV12-4,TRBJ1-6,CASSPQGPGSPLHF
.,13,TRBV5-1,TRBJ2-7,CASSTGGGWEQYF
TRBD2,15,TRBV4-3,TRBJ2-7,CASSPGLAGFKEQYF
.,11,TRBV6-1,TRBJ1-5,CASSEREPQHF
TRBD1,17,TRBV7-9,TRBJ1-2,CASSDRDRTTPRAGYTF
.,13,TRBV19,TRBJ1-1,CASSIYRGAEAFF
.,15,TRBV7-9,TRBJ2-2,CASSRTQGGFGELFF
TRBD1,15,TRBV19,TRBJ2-7,CASSISGTGGQEQYF
TRBD2,16,TRBV7-2,TRBJ2-7,CASSPLSGGNPYEQYF
.,16,TRBV6-2/TRBV6-3,TRBJ2-3,CASSEFADTFTDTQYF
TRBD1,13,TRBV25-1,TRBJ1-2,CASSEGRGYGYTF
.,16,TRBV6-5,TRBJ1-6,CASSYSMAGRGSPLHF
.,14,TRBV11-2,TRBJ2-7,CASSATAGSYEQYF
.,13,TRBV4-1,TRBJ1-5,CASSRQLTQPQHF
.,11,TRBV30,TRBJ2-1,CAWTSVNEQFF
TRBD1,18,TRBV5-1,TRBJ2-6,CASSPKGQGIAGANVLTF
TRBD1,12,TRBV27,TRBJ2-7,CASWTGGDEQYF
TRBD1,13,TRBV2,TRBJ1-1,CASGSRGSVEAFF
.,9,TRBV19,TRBJ2-7,CASSLGQYF